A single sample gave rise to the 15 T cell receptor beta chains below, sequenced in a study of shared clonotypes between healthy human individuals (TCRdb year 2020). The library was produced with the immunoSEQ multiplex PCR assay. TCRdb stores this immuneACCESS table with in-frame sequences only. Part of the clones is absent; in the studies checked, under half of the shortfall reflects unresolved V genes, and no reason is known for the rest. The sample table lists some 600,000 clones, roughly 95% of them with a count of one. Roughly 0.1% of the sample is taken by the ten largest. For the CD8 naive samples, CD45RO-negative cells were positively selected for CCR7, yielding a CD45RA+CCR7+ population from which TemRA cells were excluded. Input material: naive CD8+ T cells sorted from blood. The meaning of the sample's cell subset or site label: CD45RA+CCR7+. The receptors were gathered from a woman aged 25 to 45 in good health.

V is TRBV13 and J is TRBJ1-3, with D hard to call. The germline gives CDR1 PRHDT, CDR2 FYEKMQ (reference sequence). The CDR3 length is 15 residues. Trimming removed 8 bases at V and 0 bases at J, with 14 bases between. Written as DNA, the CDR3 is TGTGCCAGCGGCTATACACCAAACTCTGGAAACACCATATATTTT. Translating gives CASGYTPNSGNTIYF. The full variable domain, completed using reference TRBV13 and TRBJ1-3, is AAGVIQSPRHLIKEKRETATLKCYPIPRHDTVYWYQQGPGQDPQFLISFYEKMQSDKGSIPDRFSAQQFSDYHSELNMSSLELGDSALYFCASGYTPNSGNTIYFGEGSWLTVV.

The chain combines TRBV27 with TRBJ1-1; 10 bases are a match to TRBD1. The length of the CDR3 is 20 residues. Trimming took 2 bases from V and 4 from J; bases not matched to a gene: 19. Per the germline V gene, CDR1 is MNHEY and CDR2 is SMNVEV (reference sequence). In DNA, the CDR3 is TGTGCCAGCAGTTTAGGAGCCGCTACCGGGACAGGGGATCGTTTCACTGAAGCTTTCTTT. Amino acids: CASSLGAATGTGDRFTEAFF.

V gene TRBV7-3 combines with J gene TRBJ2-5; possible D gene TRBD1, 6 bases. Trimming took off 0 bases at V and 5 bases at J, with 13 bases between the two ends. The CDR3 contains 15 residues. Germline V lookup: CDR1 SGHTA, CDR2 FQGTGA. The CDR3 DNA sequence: TGTGCCAGCAGCTTAACCAGGGGCGTTGGGGAGACCCAGTACTTC. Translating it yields CASSLTRGVGETQYF. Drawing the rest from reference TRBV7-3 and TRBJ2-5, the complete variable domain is GAGVSQTPSNKVTEKGKYVELRCDPISGHTALYWYRQSLGQGPEFLIYFQGTGAADDSGLPNDRFFAVRPEGSVSTLKIQRTERGDSAVYLCASSLTRGVGETQYFGPGTRLLVL.

The CDR3 DNA reads TGTGCCAGCAGCACAGGCCTAGATCAAGAGACCCAGTACTTC. Residues: CASSTGLDQETQYF. The chain links TRBV14 to TRBJ2-5, with D possibly TRBD1 on 5 matching bases. The CDR3 sequence is 14 residues long. CDR1 and CDR2 (germline): SGHDN, FVKESK. Trimming took 5 bases from V and 2 from J, leaving 12 bases between them.

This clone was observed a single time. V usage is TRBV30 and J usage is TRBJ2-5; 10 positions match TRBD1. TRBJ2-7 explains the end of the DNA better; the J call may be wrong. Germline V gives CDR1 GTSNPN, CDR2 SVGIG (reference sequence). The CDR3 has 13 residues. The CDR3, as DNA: TGTGCCTGGAGTCCGACAGGGGGCTCCGAGCAGTACTTC. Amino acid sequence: CAWSPTGGSEQYF.

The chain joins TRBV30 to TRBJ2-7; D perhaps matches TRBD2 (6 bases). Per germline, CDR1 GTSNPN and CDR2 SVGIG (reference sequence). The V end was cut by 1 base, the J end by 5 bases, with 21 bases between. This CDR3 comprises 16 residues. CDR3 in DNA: TGTGCCTGGAGTGCACGGGAGATCAGGATGGTCGACGAGCAGTACTTC. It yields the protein CAWSAREIRMVDEQYF.

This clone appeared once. CDR3 DNA: TGTGCCAGCAGCTTAGGGCAGGGCAGGGTCACGCAGTATTTT. Translated, it gives CASSLGQGRVTQYF. V is TRBV13 and J is TRBJ2-3; TRBD1 is a possible D gene (5 bases). Trimming removed 0 bases at V and 9 bases at J, with 13 bases between. The CDR3 length is 14 residues. CDR1 and CDR2 (germline): PRHDT, FYEKMQ (reference sequence). The variable domain in full, completed from reference TRBV13 and TRBJ2-3, reads AAGVIQSPRHLIKEKRETATLKCYPIPRHDTVYWYQQGPGQDPQFLISFYEKMQSDKGSIPDRFSAQQFSDYHSELNMSSLELGDSALYFCASSLGQGRVTQYFGPGTRLTVL.

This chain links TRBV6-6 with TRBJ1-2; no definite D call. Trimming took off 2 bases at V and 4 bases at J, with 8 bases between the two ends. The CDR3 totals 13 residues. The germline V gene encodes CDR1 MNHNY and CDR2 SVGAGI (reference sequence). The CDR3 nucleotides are TGTGCCAGCAGTTACATGGACTCCTATGGCTACACCTTC. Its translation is CASSYMDSYGYTF.

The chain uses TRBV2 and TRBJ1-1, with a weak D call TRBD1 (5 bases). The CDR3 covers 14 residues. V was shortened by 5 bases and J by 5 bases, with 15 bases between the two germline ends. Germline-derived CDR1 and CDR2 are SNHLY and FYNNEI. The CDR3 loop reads CASSLIFGGTEAFF. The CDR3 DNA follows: TGTGCCAGCAGTCTAATCTTCGGGGGGACTGAAGCTTTCTTT.

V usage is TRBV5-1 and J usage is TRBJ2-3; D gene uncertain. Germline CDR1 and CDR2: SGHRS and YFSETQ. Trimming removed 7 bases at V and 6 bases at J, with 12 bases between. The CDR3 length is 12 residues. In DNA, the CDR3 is TGCGCCAGCGGAGACCAAGGGGATACGCAGTATTTT. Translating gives CASGDQGDTQYF. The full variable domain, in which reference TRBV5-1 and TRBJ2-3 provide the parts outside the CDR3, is KAGVTQTPRYLIKTRGQQVTLSCSPISGHRSVSWYQQTPGQGLQFLFEYFSETQRNKGNFPGRFSGRQFSNSRSEMNVSTLELGDSALYLCASGDQGDTQYFGPGTRLTVL.

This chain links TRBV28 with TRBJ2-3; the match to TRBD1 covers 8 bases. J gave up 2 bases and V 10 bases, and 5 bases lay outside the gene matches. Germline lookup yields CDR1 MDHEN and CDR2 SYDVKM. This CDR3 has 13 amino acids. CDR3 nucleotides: TGTGCCATAAGGACAGGGAACACAGATACGCAGTATTTT. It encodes CAIRTGNTDTQYF. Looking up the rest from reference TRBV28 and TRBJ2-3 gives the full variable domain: DVKVTQSSRYLVKRTGEKVFLECVQDMDHENMFWYRQDPGLGLRLIYFSYDVKMKEKGDIPEGYSVSREKKERFSLILESASTNQTSMYLCAIRTGNTDTQYFGPGTRLTVL.

The CDR3 sequence is CASSSVGSENTGELFF. In DNA, the CDR3 is TGTGCCAGCAGCAGCGTTGGGTCGGAGAACACCGGGGAGCTGTTTTTT. The J gene is TRBJ2-2, the V gene TRBV5-8; unclear D gene. There are 16 residues in the CDR3. Germline assignment: CDR1 SGHTS and CDR2 YDEGEE. V lost 4 bases and J lost 1, with 14 bases in between.

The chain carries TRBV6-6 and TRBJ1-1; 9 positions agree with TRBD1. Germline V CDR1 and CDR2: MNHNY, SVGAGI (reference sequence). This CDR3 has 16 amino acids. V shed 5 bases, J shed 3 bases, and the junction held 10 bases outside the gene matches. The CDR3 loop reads CASSIQGAESDTEAFF. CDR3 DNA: TGTGCCAGCAGTATACAGGGGGCTGAAAGTGACACTGAAGCTTTCTTT.

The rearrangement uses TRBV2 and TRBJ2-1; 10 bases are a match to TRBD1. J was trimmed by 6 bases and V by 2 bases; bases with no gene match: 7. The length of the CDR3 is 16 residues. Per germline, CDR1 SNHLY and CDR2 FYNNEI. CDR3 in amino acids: CASSESWDRGSNEQFF. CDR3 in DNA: TGTGCCAGCAGTGAATCGTGGGACAGGGGTAGCAATGAGCAGTTCTTC.

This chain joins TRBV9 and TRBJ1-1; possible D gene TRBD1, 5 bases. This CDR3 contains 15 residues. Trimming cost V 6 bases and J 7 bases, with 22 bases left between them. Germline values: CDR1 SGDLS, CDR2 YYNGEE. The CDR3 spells CASTGRQTGRNEAFF. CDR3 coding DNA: TGTGCCAGCACGGGGCGGCAGACGGGGAGAAATGAAGCTTTCTTT.